Presented here are 6 T cell receptor beta chains from one specimen sequenced in a study of early T cells in non-severe SARS-CoV-2 infection. TCRdb redid the calling of the 5' RACE reads with MiXCR, one entry per CDR3 protein. Of approximately 42,000 distinct CDR3 sequences listed, around 7% were seen once; the top ten hold roughly 4.5%. The specimen sequenced was whole blood. All receptors derive from an adult who was a healthcare worker with PCR-confirmed SARS-CoV-2 infection or an uninfected control (not recorded which).

This clonotype showed up just a few times. The chain employs TRBV6-4 and TRBJ1-1, with TRBD1 as a possible D gene (6 bases). The CDR3 has 15 amino acids. Per the germline V gene, CDR1 is MRHNA and CDR2 is SNTAGT. With 7 bases removed from V and 1 base from J, the gap between germline ends came to 16 bases. The CDR3 nucleotides read TGTGCCAGCAAGACCCACAGGGCCTCGAACACTGAAGCTTTCTTT. Translated, it gives CASKTHRASNTEAFF.

The rearrangement links TRBV7-9 to TRBJ1-2; possibly TRBD1 for D (5 bases). From germline, CDR1 is SEHNR and CDR2 FQNEAQ (reference sequence). The CDR3 covers 14 residues. Trimming shortened V by 0 bases and J by 4 bases, and 9 bases separated the two germline ends. For the CDR3, the DNA is TGTGCCAGCAGCTTAGCGCAGGGAACCTATGGCTACACCTTC. Translation gives CASSLAQGTYGYTF.

This clonotype was found a few times. The rearrangement links TRBV30 to TRBJ2-7; tentative D call: TRBD2 (5 bases). The germline V and J ends were trimmed by 2 bases and 2 bases, with 10 bases remaining between them. The germline V gene encodes CDR1 GTSNPN and CDR2 SVGIG (reference sequence). The CDR3 extends over 13 amino acids. The CDR3 region is CAWSRTGAYEQYF. CDR3 sequence (DNA): TGTGCCTGGAGTAGGACTGGTGCCTACGAGCAGTACTTC.

The rearrangement joins TRBV5-1 to TRBJ2-2; TRBD1 aligns across 11 bases. The junction had 6 bases not matched to a gene; V was cut back by 5 bases and J by 0 bases. Germline CDR1 and CDR2: SGHRS and YFSETQ. The CDR3 totals 17 residues. The chain's CDR3 is CASRSGQGAANTGELFF. CDR3 sequence (DNA): TGCGCCAGCAGGTCCGGACAGGGGGCGGCGAACACCGGGGAGCTGTTTTTT.

At least ten counts were recorded for this clonotype. The rearrangement links TRBV7-8 to TRBJ1-1; 8 bases are a match to TRBD1. Trimming cost V 1 base and J 5 bases; bases outside gene matches: 9. In germline, CDR1 is SGHVS, CDR2 FQNEAQ. The CDR3 is 16 amino acids. CDR3: CASSLERGTGGTEAFF. The DNA for the CDR3 is TGTGCCAGCAGCTTAGAGAGGGGAACAGGGGGAACTGAAGCTTTCTTT.

This clonotype occurred many times. This chain links TRBV9 with TRBJ2-2; no firm D call. The germline V gene encodes CDR1 SGDLS and CDR2 YYNGEE. V lost 0 bases to trimming and J lost 4 bases, with 7 bases between them. The CDR3 extends over 14 amino acids. The CDR3 region is CASSVEGFTGELFF. The DNA of the CDR3 is TGTGCCAGCAGCGTAGAAGGGTTCACCGGGGAGCTGTTTTTT.